This is a list of T cell receptor beta chains from one sample in a study of T cells in Graves' hyperthyroidism and ophthalmopathy. Each CDR3 protein gets one entry after TCRdb re-called the multiplex PCR reads with MiXCR. The sample carries about 300,000 distinct CDR3 sequences, roughly a fifth recorded once. The sample consisted of blood. The receptors were gathered from a man aged 50-59 years with Graves' ophthalmopathy. Each CDR3 is given with its conserved first and last residue. The D gene is left open where the match is weak. Only some rows state a clone size, as once, few, many or a class for expanded clones.

size	length	V	D	J	DNA	CDR3
many	14	TRBV11-1	-	TRBJ2-7	TGTGCCAGTACGCGGGACCCGGGTTCTCCCGAGCAGTACTTC	CASTRDPGSPEQYF
-	13	TRBV20-1	-	TRBJ1-5	TGCAGTGCCGTATTGGGGGGAAATCAGCCCCAGCATTTT	CSAVLGGNQPQHF
many	15	TRBV20-1	TRBD2	TRBJ2-7	TGCAGTGCCCTCGGGGTGGCGGGAGTTGGGTACGAGCAGTACTTC	CSALGVAGVGYEQYF
once	16	TRBV28	-	TRBJ2-1	TGTGCCAGCAGTCCGGCCGAGACCCCTTTGGGGAATGAGCAGTTCTTC	CASSPAETPLGNEQFF
-	16	TRBV20-1	TRBD1	TRBJ1-1	TGCAGTGCTAGAGATCCCAGGACAGGGAAGGGGGCTGAAGCTTTCTTT	CSARDPRTGKGAEAFF
few	16	TRBV9	TRBD2	TRBJ2-1	TGTGCCAGCAGCATCGGACTAGCGGGATTCTACAATGAGCAGTTCTTC	CASSIGLAGFYNEQFF
-	16	TRBV6-1	-	TRBJ2-6	TGTGCCAGCAGTGAAGCGTCGTTCTTCGGGGCCAACGTCCCGACTTTC	CASSEASFFGANVPTF
many	12	TRBV24-1	-	TRBJ2-1	TGTGCCACCAGTGACCGCGGGACACTTCAGTTCTTC	CATSDRGTLQFF
many	14	TRBV20-1	TRBD2	TRBJ2-3	TGCAGTGCTGATATAGCGGGCTTAACAGATACGCAGTATTTT	CSADIAGLTDTQYF
few	15	TRBV7-2	-	TRBJ2-7	TGTGCCAGCAGCAGCCGACAGGGAGGGGTGGGGGAGCAGTACTTC	CASSSRQGGVGEQYF
many	14	TRBV20-1	-	TRBJ2-3	TGCAGTGCTTCCGACAGGGAGGTCACAGATACGCAGTATTTT	CSASDREVTDTQYF
-	16	TRBV2	-	TRBJ2-5	TGTGCCAGCAGTGCAAGGGCCAGACTGAACCAAGAGACCCAGTACTTC	CASSARARLNQETQYF
few	14	TRBV6-1	TRBD2	TRBJ2-7	TGTGCCAGCAACCGAGCGGGAGCCCCCTACGAGCAGTACTTC	CASNRAGAPYEQYF
few	13	TRBV28	-	TRBJ2-3	TGTGCCAGCAGTACAAGGGTACCAGATACGCAGTATTTT	CASSTRVPDTQYF
many	16	TRBV30	-	TRBJ1-1	TGTGCCTGGAGCTCTTGGGGGACCGCCGAAGGCACTGAAGCTTTCTTT	CAWSSWGTAEGTEAFF
many	17	TRBV20-1	TRBD2	TRBJ2-3	TGCAGTGCTAGTAGGGCGGGTACTAGCGGAACCACAGATACGCAGTATTTT	CSASRAGTSGTTDTQYF
many	15	TRBV11-3	-	TRBJ2-1	TGTGCCAGCAGCTTAGCCGGGACTTATTACAATGAGCAGTTCTTC	CASSLAGTYYNEQFF
many	15	TRBV28	TRBD2	TRBJ2-1	TGTGCCAGCAGACCCGGGACTAGAGCCTACAATGAGCAGTTCTTC	CASRPGTRAYNEQFF
-	15	TRBV20-1	TRBD2	TRBJ2-2	TGCAGTGCTCAGGGACTAGCGGAACACACCGGGGAGCTGTTTTTT	CSAQGLAEHTGELFF
few	14	TRBV10-2	TRBD2	TRBJ2-1	TGCGCCAGCAGTGAAGCTAGCGGGGGGAATGAGCAGTTCTTC	CASSEASGGNEQFF
many	15	TRBV11-3	TRBD1	TRBJ2-1	TGTGCCAGCAGCACGACAGGGAACTCCTACAATGAGCAGTTCTTC	CASSTTGNSYNEQFF
-	14	TRBV5-5	TRBD2	TRBJ2-7	TGTGCCAGCAGCTTGAGTTCTGGGGGGGGCGAGCAGTACTTC	CASSLSSGGGEQYF
few	16	TRBV18	-	TRBJ2-5	TGTGCCAGCTCACCGAACCAGGGATCTCAAGAAGAGACCCAGTACTTC	CASSPNQGSQEETQYF
many	16	TRBV2	TRBD2	TRBJ2-3	TGTGCCAGCAGTGAGTACCCTAGCGGGAGCGGAGATACGCAGTATTTT	CASSEYPSGSGDTQYF
few	16	TRBV4-1	-	TRBJ2-7	TGTGCCAGCAGCCAAAAGGCTTCGGGGACATCCTACGAGCAGTACTTC	CASSQKASGTSYEQYF
-	16	TRBV28	TRBD2	TRBJ2-7	TGTGCCAGCAGAACATCCTCTAGCGGGAGGAGGTACGAGCAGTACTTC	CASRTSSSGRRYEQYF
few	14	TRBV7-3	-	TRBJ2-7	TGTGCCAGCAGCAAAGGCGGGACCTCCTACGAGCAGTACTTC	CASSKGGTSYEQYF
few	14	TRBV7-3	-	TRBJ2-4	TGTGCCAGCAGCTCCGGACCCCCCGGCGGCATTCAGTACTTC	CASSSGPPGGIQYF
-	12	TRBV7-3	-	TRBJ2-3	TGTGCCAGCAGCATGTCCACAGATACGCAGTATTTT	CASSMSTDTQYF
-	13	TRBV7-9	TRBD1	TRBJ2-7	TGTGCCAGCAGCCCCACAGGGGGCCACGAGCAGTACTTC	CASSPTGGHEQYF
many	14	TRBV7-6	-	TRBJ2-7	TGTGCCAGCAGCCCCGCGCAGGGGACCTACGAGCAGTACTTC	CASSPAQGTYEQYF
-	15	TRBV3-1	TRBD1	TRBJ2-2	TGTGCCAGCAGCCGGGACAGGGGAGGGACCGGGGAGCTGTTTTTT	CASSRDRGGTGELFF
few	16	TRBV7-9	TRBD2	TRBJ2-1	TGTGCCAGCAGCTCACACCTAGCGGAAAACTACAATGAGCAGTTCTTC	CASSSHLAENYNEQFF
-	13	TRBV10-2	TRBD1	TRBJ2-7	TGCGCCAGCACTATAGGGACAGATTACGAGCAGTACTTC	CASTIGTDYEQYF
few	17	TRBV7-3	TRBD1	TRBJ2-2	TGTGCCAGCAGCCCGAATGGGGGGACAGGGTCCCCCGGGGAGCTGTTTTTT	CASSPNGGTGSPGELFF
few	13	TRBV11-3	-	TRBJ2-2	TGTGCCAGCAGCTTAAAGCGGACCGGGGAGCTGTTTTTT	CASSLKRTGELFF
many	13	TRBV20-1	TRBD1	TRBJ2-1	TGCAGTGCTCCCGGACAGGGCTACAATGAGCAGTTCTTC	CSAPGQGYNEQFF
-	16	TRBV27	-	TRBJ1-1	TGTGCCAGCAGTTTATCGGCAGGGGCGCTGAACACTGAAGCTTTCTTT	CASSLSAGALNTEAFF
many	16	TRBV27	TRBD1	TRBJ2-5	TGTGCCAGCAGTACGGCCGGACAGGGGTGGTGGGAGACCCAGTACTTC	CASSTAGQGWWETQYF
many	20	TRBV11-2	-	TRBJ2-3	TGTGCCAGCAGGTTAAGGCCCTTTGGGCAGAGGACTCCTTACACAGATACGCAGTATTTT	CASRLRPFGQRTPYTDTQYF
-	14	TRBV15	TRBD2	TRBJ2-7	TGTGCCACCAGCCCGGGCCGGGGGGGTTACGCGCAGTACTTC	CATSPGRGGYAQYF
many	15	TRBV3-1	TRBD1	TRBJ1-4	TGTGCCAGCAGCCAAGCCCGGACAGGGCGAGAAAAACTGTTTTTT	CASSQARTGREKLFF
many	13	TRBV6-1	-	TRBJ1-2	TGTGCCAGCGGGCAGGCCAGGGGCTATGGCTACACCTTC	CASGQARGYGYTF